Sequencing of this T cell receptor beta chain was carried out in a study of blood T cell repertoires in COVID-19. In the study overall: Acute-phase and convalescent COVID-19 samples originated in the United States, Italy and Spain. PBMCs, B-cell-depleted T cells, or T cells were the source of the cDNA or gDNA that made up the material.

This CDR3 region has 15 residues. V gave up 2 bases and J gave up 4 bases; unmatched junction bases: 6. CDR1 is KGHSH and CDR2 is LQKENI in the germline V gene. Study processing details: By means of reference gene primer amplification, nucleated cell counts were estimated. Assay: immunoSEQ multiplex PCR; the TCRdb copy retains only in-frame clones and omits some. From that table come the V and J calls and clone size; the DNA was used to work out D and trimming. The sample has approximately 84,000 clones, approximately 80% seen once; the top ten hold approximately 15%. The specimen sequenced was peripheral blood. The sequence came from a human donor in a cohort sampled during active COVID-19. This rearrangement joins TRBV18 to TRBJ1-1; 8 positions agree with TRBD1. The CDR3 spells CASSPGQGGGTEAFF. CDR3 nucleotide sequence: TGTGCCAGCTCACCAGGACAGGGAGGGGGCACTGAAGCTTTCTTT.